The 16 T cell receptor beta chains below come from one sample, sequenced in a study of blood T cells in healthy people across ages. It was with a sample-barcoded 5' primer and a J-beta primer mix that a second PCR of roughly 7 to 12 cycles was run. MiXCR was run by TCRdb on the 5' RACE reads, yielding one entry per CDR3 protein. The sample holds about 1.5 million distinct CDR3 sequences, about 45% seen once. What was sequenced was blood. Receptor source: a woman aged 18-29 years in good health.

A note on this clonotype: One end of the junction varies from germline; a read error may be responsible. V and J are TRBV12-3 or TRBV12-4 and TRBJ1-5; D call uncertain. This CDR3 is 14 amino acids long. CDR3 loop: CVSSLAQSNQPQHF. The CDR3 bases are TGTGTCAGCAGTTTAGCCCAGTCCAATCAGCCCCAGCATTTT.

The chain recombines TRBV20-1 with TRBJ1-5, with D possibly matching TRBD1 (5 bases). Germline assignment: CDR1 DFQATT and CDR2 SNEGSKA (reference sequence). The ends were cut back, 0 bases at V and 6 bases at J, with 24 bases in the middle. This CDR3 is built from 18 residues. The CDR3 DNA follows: TGCAGTGCTAGAGAAGCTCCGGCAGGGTTTCGAGAGAGTCAGCCCCAGCATTTT. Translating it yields CSAREAPAGFRESQPQHF.

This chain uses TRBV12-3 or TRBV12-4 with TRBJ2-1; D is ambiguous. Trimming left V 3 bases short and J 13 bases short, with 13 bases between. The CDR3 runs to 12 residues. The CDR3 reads CASSFHRKTQFF. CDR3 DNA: TGTGCCAGCAGTTTCCATAGAAAGACCCAGTTCTTC.

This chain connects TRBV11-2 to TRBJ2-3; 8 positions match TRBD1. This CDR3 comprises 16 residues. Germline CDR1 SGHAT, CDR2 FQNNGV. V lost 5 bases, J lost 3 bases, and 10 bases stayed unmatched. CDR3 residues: CASSRRQGIVTDTQYF. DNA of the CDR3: TGTGCCAGCAGCCGCCGACAGGGGATCGTAACAGATACGCAGTATTTT.

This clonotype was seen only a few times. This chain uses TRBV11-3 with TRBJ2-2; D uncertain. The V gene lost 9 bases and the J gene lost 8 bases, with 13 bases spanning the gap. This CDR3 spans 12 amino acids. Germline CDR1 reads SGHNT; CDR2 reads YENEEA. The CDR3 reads CARQQGFGELFF. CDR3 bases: TGTGCCAGGCAGCAAGGATTTGGGGAGCTGTTTTTT.

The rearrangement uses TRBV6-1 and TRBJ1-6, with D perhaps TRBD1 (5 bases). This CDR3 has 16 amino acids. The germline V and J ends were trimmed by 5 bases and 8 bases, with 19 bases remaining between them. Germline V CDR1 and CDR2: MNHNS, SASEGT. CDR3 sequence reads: CASSTEWDPQDSPLHF. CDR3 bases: TGTGCCAGCAGTACTGAATGGGACCCACAAGATTCACCCCTCCACTTT.

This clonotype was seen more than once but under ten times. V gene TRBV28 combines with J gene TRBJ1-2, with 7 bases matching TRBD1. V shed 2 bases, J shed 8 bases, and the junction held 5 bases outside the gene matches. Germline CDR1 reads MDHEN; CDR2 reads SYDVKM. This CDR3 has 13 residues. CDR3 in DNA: TGTGCCAGCAGTTTAAGAGGGGGCGCAGGCTACACCTTC. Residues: CASSLRGGAGYTF.

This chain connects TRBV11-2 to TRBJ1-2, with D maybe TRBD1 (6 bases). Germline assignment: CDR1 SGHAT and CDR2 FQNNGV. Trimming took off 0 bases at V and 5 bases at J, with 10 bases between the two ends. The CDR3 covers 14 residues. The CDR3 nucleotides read TGTGCCAGCAGCTTAGATACAGGGTTGTATGGCTACACCTTC. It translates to CASSLDTGLYGYTF.

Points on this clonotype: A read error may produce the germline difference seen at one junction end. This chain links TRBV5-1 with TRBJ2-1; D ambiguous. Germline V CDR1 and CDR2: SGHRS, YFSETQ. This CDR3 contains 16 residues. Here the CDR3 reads CASSLAGGASYNKQFF. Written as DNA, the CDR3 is TGCGCCAGCAGCTTGGCCGGCGGCGCGTCCTACAATAAGCAGTTCTTC.

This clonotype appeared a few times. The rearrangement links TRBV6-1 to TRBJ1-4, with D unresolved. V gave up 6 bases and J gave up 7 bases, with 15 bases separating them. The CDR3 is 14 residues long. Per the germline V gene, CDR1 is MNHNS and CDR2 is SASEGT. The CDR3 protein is CASRASGGGEKLFF. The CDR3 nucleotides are TGTGCCAGCAGAGCCTCAGGTGGCGGTGAAAAACTGTTTTTT.

The CDR3 sequence: CASTWRGDSNQPQHF. DNA for the CDR3: TGTGCCAGCACTTGGCGGGGGGATAGCAATCAGCCCCAGCATTTT. V and J are TRBV6-2 or TRBV6-3 and TRBJ1-5, with a possible D match to TRBD1 (5 bases). The germline CDR1 and CDR2 sequences are MNHEY and SVGEGT. V shed 7 bases and J shed 0 bases, with 13 bases lying between them. This CDR3 is 15 amino acids long.

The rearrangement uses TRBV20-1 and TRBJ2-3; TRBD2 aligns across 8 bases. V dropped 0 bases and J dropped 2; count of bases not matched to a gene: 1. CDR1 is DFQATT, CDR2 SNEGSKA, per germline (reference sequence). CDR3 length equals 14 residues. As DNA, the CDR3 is TGCAGTGCTAGAGAACTAGCGGACACAGATACGCAGTATTTT. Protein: CSARELADTDTQYF.

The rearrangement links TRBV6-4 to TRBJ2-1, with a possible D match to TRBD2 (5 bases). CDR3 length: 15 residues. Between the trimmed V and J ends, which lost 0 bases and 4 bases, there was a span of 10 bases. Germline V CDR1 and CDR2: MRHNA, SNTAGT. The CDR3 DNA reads TGTGCCAGCAGTGACTCGAATTCGGGGTACAATGAGCAGTTCTTC. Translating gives CASSDSNSGYNEQFF.

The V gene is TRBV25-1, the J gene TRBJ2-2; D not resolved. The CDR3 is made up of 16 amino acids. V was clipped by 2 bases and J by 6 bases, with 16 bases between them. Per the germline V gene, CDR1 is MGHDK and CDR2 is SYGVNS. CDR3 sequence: CASSESATASAGELFF. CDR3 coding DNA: TGTGCCAGCAGTGAAAGTGCCACAGCCTCAGCCGGGGAGCTGTTTTTT.

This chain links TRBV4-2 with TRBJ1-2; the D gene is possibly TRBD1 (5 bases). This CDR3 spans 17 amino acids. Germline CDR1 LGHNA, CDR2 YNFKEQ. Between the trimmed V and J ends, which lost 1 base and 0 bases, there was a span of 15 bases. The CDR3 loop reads CASSQGTAGNTNYGYTF. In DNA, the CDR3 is TGTGCCAGCAGCCAAGGGACGGCAGGGAATACTAACTATGGCTACACCTTC.

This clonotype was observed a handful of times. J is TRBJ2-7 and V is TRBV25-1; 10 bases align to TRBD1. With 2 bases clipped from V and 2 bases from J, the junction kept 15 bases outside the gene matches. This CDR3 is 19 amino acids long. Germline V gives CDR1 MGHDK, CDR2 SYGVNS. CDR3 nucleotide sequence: TGTGCCAGCAGTGAAACTTTTGAGACCGACAGGGGGCTCCCCTACGAGCAGTACTTC. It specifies CASSETFETDRGLPYEQYF.